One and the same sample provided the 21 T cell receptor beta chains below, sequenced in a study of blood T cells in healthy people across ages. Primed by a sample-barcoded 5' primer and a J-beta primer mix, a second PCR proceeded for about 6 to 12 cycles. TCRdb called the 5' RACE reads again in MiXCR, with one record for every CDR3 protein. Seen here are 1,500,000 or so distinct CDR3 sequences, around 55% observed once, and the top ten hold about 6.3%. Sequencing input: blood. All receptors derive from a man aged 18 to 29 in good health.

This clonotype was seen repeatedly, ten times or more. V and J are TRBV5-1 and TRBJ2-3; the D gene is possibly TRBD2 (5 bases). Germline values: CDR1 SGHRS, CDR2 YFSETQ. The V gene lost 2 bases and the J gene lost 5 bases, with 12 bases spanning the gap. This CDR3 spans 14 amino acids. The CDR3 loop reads CASSLIGVIDTQYF. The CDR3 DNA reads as TGCGCCAGCAGCTTAATCGGGGTCATAGATACGCAGTATTTT.

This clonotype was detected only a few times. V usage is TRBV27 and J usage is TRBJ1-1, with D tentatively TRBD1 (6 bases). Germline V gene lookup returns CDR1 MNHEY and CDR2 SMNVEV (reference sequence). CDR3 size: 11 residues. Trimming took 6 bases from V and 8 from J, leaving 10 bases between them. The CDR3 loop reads CASSSGQEAFF. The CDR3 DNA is TGTGCCAGCAGCTCCGGACAGGAAGCTTTCTTT.

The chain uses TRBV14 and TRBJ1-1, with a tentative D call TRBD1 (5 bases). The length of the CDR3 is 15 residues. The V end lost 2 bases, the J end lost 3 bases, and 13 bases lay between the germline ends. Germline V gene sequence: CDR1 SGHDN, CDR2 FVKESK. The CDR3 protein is CASSQLRRGDTEAFF. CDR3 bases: TGTGCCAGCAGCCAACTCCGACGAGGGGACACTGAAGCTTTCTTT.

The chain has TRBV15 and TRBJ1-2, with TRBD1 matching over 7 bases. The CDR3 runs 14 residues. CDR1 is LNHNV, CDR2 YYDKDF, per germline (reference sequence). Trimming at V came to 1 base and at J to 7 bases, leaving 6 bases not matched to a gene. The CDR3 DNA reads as TGTGCCACCAGCAGAGGACAGGGCGTGAGTGGCTACACCTTC. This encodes CATSRGQGVSGYTF. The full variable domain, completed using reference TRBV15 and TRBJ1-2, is DAMVIQNPRYQVTQFGKPVTLSCSQTLNHNVMYWYQQKSSQAPKLLFHYYDKDFNNEADTPDNFQSRRPNTSFCFLDIRSPGLGDTAMYLCATSRGQGVSGYTFGSGTRLTVV.

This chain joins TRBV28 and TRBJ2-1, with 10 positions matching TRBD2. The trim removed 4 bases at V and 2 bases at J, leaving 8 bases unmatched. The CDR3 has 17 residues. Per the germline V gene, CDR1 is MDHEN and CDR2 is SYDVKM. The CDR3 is CASSSQSSGGPYNEQFF. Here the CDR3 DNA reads TGTGCCAGCAGTTCTCAATCTAGCGGGGGACCCTACAATGAGCAGTTCTTC.

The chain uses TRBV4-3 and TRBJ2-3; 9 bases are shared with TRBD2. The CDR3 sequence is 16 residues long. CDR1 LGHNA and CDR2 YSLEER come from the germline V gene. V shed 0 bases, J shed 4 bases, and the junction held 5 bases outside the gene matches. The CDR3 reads CASSQDASGVPDTQYF. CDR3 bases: TGCGCCAGCAGCCAAGACGCTAGCGGGGTTCCAGATACGCAGTATTTT.

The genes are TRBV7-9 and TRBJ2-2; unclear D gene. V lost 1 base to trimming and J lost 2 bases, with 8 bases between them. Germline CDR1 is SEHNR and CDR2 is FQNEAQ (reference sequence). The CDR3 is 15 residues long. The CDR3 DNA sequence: TGTGCCAGCAGCTTAGATCTGATAAACACCGGGGAGCTGTTTTTT. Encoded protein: CASSLDLINTGELFF.

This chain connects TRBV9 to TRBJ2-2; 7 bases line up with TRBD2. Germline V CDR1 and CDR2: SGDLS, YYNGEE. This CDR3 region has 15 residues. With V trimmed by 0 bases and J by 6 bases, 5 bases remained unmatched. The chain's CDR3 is CASSVALGRAGELFF. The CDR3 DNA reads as TGTGCCAGCAGCGTAGCTCTTGGGAGGGCCGGGGAGCTGTTTTTT.

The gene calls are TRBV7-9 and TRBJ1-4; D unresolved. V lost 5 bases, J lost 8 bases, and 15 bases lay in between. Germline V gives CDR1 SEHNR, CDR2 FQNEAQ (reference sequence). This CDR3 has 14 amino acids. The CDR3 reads CASSVVTEREKLFF. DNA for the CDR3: TGTGCCAGCAGCGTAGTAACCGAGAGGGAAAAACTGTTTTTT.

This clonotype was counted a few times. The CDR3 region is CASSTTGGYSYEQYF. CDR3 coding DNA: TGTGCCAGCAGTACAACAGGGGGGTACTCCTACGAGCAGTACTTC. This rearrangement joins TRBV28 to TRBJ2-7, with TRBD1 matching 8 bases. Germline V gene lookup returns CDR1 MDHEN and CDR2 SYDVKM. The V gene end was trimmed by 5 bases and the J gene end by 0 bases; junction bases not matched to a gene: 6. The CDR3 sequence is 15 residues long.

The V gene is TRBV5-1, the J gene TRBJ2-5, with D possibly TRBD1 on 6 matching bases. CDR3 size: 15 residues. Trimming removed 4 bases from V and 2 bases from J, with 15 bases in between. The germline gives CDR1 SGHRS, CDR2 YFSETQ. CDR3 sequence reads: CASSTNGQLQETQYF. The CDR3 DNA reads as TGCGCCAGCAGCACAAACGGACAGCTTCAAGAGACCCAGTACTTC.

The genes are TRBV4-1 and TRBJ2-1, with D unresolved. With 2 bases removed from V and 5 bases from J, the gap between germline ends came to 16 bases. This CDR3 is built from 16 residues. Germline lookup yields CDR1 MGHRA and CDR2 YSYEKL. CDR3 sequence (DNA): TGCGCCAGCAGCCAAACGCAATATCGGTCCGACAATGAGCAGTTCTTC. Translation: CASSQTQYRSDNEQFF.

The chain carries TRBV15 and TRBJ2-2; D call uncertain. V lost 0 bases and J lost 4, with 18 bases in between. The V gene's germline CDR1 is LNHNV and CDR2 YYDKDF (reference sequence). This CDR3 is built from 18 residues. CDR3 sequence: CATSRDSRRVALTGELFF. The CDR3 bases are TGTGCCACCAGCAGAGATTCCCGCCGAGTGGCCCTCACCGGGGAGCTGTTTTTT.

The CDR3: CSARPQGRDIQYF. The CDR3 nucleotides are TGCAGTGCTAGACCACAGGGGAGGGACATTCAGTACTTC. This chain uses TRBV20-1 with TRBJ2-7, with D perhaps being TRBD1 or TRBD2 (7 bases each). The tail of the sequence fits TRBJ2-4 better, so the J call may be wrong. Germline V CDR1 and CDR2: DFQATT, SNEGSKA (reference sequence). There are 13 residues in the CDR3.

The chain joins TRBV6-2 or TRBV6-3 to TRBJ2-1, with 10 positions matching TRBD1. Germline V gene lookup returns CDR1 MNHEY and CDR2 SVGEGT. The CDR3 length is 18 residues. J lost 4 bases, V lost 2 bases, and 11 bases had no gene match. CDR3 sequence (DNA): TGTGCCAGCAGTTACAACCGGGGACAGGGGCAGTTGTACAATGAGCAGTTCTTC. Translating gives CASSYNRGQGQLYNEQFF.

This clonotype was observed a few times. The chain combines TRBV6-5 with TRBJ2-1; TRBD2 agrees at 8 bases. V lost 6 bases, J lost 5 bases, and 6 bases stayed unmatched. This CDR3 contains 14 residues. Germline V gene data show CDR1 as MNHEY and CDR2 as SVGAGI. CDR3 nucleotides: TGTGCCAGCAGCCCCATAGCGGGAAACAATGAGCAGTTCTTC. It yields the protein CASSPIAGNNEQFF.

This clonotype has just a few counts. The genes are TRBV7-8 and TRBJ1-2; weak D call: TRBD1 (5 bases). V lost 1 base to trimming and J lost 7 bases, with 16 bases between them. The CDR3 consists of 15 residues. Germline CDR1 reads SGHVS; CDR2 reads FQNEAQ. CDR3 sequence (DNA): TGTGCCAGCAGCTTAGGCCGGGACCGCCTTGCTGGCTACACCTTC. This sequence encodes CASSLGRDRLAGYTF.

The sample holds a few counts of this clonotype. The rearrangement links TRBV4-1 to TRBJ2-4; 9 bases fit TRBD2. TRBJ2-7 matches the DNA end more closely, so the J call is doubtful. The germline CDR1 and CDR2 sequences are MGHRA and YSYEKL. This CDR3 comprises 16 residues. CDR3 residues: CASSQVLAGLSYEQYF. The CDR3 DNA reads TGCGCCAGCAGCCAAGTTCTAGCGGGACTATCCTACGAGCAGTACTTC.

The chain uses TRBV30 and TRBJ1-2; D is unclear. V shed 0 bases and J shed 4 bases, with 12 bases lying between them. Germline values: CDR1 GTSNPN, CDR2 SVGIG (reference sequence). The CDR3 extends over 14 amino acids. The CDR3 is CAWSVRRESYGYTF. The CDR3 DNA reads TGTGCCTGGAGTGTTAGACGGGAGTCCTATGGCTACACCTTC.

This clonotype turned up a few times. The CDR3 spells CASAGLPRETQYF. The CDR3 DNA is TGTGCCAGCGCGGGACTCCCAAGGGAGACCCAGTACTTC. V usage is TRBV27 and J usage is TRBJ2-5, with a weak D call TRBD2 (6 bases). This CDR3 has 13 residues. CDR1 and CDR2 from the germline V gene are MNHEY and SMNVEV (reference sequence). V was clipped by 8 bases and J by 5 bases, with 15 bases between them.

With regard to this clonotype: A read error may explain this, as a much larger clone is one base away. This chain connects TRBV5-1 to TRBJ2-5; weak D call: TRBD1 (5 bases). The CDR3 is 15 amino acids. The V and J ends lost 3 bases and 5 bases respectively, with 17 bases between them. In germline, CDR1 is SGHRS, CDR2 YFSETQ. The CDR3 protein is CASSSADGAGETQYF. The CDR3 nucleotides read TGCGCCAGCAGCTCCGCGGATGGGGCCGGGGAGACCCAGTACTTC.